The clone carrying this T cell receptor beta chain was found many times. Its target is not known. TCRdb re-derived calls from the RACE reads in MiXCR, one entry per CDR3 protein. The sample yields approximately 50,000 distinct CDR3 sequences, around 10% seen once. This sample was included in a study of human T cells and chemical hapten exposure. Study-level information: Mostly female, the patients presented with alopecia areata, totalis or universalis. Whole-study results and caveats: Donor immune responses may differ from healthy people's, since all donors had alopecia. Expanded TCRs created a significantly greater count of big CDR3 similarity clusters than controls did.

Per germline, CDR1 SQVTM and CDR2 ANQGSEA. The CDR3 has 13 amino acids. Trimming took off 2 bases at V and 5 bases at J, with 9 bases between the two ends. Time point noted: pre-sensitization, week 0. The treatment: therapeutic diphenylcyclopropenone sensitization with weekly scalp DPC. Every donor had alopecia and was 18 to 70 years old; all were suitable for DPC. Sequenced here: whole blood, sampled in connection with sensitization to the hapten diphenylcyclopropenone (DPC). This sequence originates from a woman aged 40-49 years with alopecia areata. Some clones in this sample may be carry-over from other donors' samples. The rearrangement uses TRBV29-1 and TRBJ1-4; possibly TRBD1 for D (5 bases). The CDR3 sequence is CSVELGENEKLFF. DNA of the CDR3: TGCAGCGTTGAACTGGGGGAGAATGAAAAACTGTTTTTT. Full variable domain (outside the CDR3, taken from reference TRBV29-1 and TRBJ1-4): SAVISQKPSRDICQRGTSLTIQCQVDSQVTMMFWYRQQPGQSLTLIATANQGSEATYESGFVIDKFPISRPNLTFSTLTVSNMSPEDSSIYLCSVELGENEKLFFGSGTQLSVL.